Presented here are 6 T cell receptor beta chains from one specimen sequenced in a study of breast tumors, draining lymph nodes, adjacent tissues. Samples came from axillary lymph nodes draining the breast cancer. TCRdb reanalysed the multiplex PCR reads using MiXCR and keeps one entry per CDR3 protein. In the table there are approximately 120,000 distinct CDR3 sequences, around 21% of which are singletons. The sample consisted of axillary lymph node tissue. Every receptor here comes from a female donor with breast cancer. Some clones in this sample may be carry-over from other donors' samples.

This clonotype was counted between two and nine times. V usage is TRBV28 and J usage is TRBJ2-7; 10 bases match TRBD2. V lost 3 bases and J lost 2; bases outside the gene matches: 7. CDR1 is MDHEN and CDR2 is SYDVKM in the germline V gene. The CDR3 extends over 16 amino acids. The CDR3, as DNA: TGTGCCAGCAGTTTCCCCCCTAGCGGGAGTCCCTACGAGCAGTACTTC. Translating it yields CASSFPPSGSPYEQYF.

This clonotype was recorded many times. V gene TRBV6-5 combines with J gene TRBJ2-3; 8 bases are a match to TRBD1. CDR3 size: 14 residues. J lost 3 bases, V lost 5 bases, and 4 bases had no gene match. The V gene's germline CDR1 is MNHEY and CDR2 SVGAGI. CDR3 in amino acids: CASSLRQGTDTQYF. The CDR3 region has the DNA TGTGCCAGCAGTCTTAGACAGGGGACAGATACGCAGTATTTT.

This clonotype was recorded at least ten times. V gene TRBV9 combines with J gene TRBJ2-1; D tentatively fits TRBD1 or TRBD2 (5 bases each). Looked up from germline, CDR1 is SGDLS and CDR2 is YYNGEE. Trimming removed 1 base from V and 6 bases from J, with 14 bases in between. The CDR3 runs 15 residues. The CDR3 is CASSVKERGANEQFF. Written as DNA, the CDR3 is TGTGCCAGCAGCGTAAAGGAGAGGGGTGCCAATGAGCAGTTCTTC. Full variable domain (remainder filled in from reference TRBV9 and TRBJ2-1): DSGVTQTPKHLITATGQRVTLRCSPRSGDLSVYWYQQSLDQGLQFLIQYYNGEERAKGNILERFSAQQFPDLHSELNLSSLELGDSALYFCASSVKERGANEQFFGPGTRLTVL.

Only a few counts were recorded for this clonotype. The V and J genes are TRBV9 and TRBJ1-5; 8 bases fit TRBD1. Trimming took 3 bases from V and 3 from J; bases not matched to a gene: 5. This CDR3 spans 15 amino acids. Germline V gives CDR1 SGDLS, CDR2 YYNGEE. CDR3 in amino acids: CASSGTGNFNQPQHF. The CDR3 nucleotides are TGTGCCAGCAGCGGGACAGGGAACTTCAATCAGCCCCAGCATTTT.

This clonotype was counted many times. The V and J genes are TRBV12-3 or TRBV12-4 and TRBJ2-3; D gene ambiguous. The CDR3 totals 13 residues. Deletions cut 1 base from V and 11 bases from J, with 13 bases between. CDR3 residues: CASSLDSRMQQYF. The CDR3 DNA follows: TGTGCCAGCAGTTTAGACTCTCGAATGCAGCAGTATTTT.

Concerning this clonotype itself: Given a much more abundant clone one base away, this may be a read error. The chain employs TRBV20-1 and TRBJ1-2; a possible D gene is TRBD1 (6 bases). CDR1 and CDR2 from the germline V gene are DFQATT and SNEGSKA (reference sequence). CDR3 length equals 15 residues. The CDR3 DNA reads TGCAGTGCTAGAGATCGGGGGCGGCATAACTATGGCAACACCTTC. The encoded protein is CSARDRGRHNYGNTF.